This TCR beta chain came from a study of shared clonotypes between healthy human individuals. Overall study findings and caveats: Clonotype sharing across donors was expected to vary with sequencing depth.

Trimming took 6 bases from V and 4 from J, leaving 13 bases between them. The CDR3 runs 14 residues. Germline lookup yields CDR1 MNHNS and CDR2 SASEGT. Data came from immunoSEQ multiplex PCR; TCRdb stores just in-frame clones and leaves some out. The repertoire holds about 1 million clones, with roughly 70% as singletons. About this clone itself: What it binds is unknown.

The material sequenced was memory CD4+ T cells sorted from blood. Subset denoted: CD45RA-negative fraction. The origin of this receptor is a man aged 18 to 29 in good health. The rearrangement uses TRBV6-1 and TRBJ1-5; a possible D gene is TRBD1 (6 bases). In DNA, the CDR3 is TGTGCCAGCAGCTACAGGGTCGGGAATCAGCCCCAGCATTTT. Translated, it gives CASSYRVGNQPQHF.